The 4 T cell receptor beta chains listed next were all sequenced from one sample in a study of CD8 T cells in Susac syndrome. When the RNA was reverse transcribed, random hexamers were used with an input of roughly 0.45 to 1 ug. TCRdb re-analysed the immunoSEQ multiplex PCR reads in MiXCR, keeping a single row per CDR3 protein. The data contain about 47,000 distinct CDR3 sequences, over 90% of them singletons. Sequenced input: CD8+ T cells from PBMCs. These TCRs come from a human donor in good health.

This chain joins TRBV3-1 and TRBJ2-1; D is possibly TRBD2 (6 bases). Germline CDR1 LGHDT, CDR2 YNNKEL (reference sequence). The CDR3 has 13 residues. V lost 0 bases and J lost 12, with 12 bases in between. This CDR3 is CASSQDWGDGQFF. The CDR3 DNA is TGTGCCAGCAGCCAAGATTGGGGGGACGGGCAGTTCTTC.

The chain carries TRBV29-1 and TRBJ1-1; TRBD1 matches at 7 bases. V shed 5 bases, J shed 6 bases, and the junction held 9 bases outside the gene matches. Per germline, CDR1 SQVTM and CDR2 ANQGSEA. The CDR3 is made up of 13 amino acids. The CDR3 DNA reads as TGCAGCGTTCACAGGGGAGGGGGATCTGAAGCTTTCTTT. Its protein product is CSVHRGGGSEAFF.

The chain employs TRBV7-9 and TRBJ2-5; the D is unclear. V was trimmed by 5 bases and J by 2 bases, leaving 15 bases between them. This CDR3 region has 15 residues. The germline V gene encodes CDR1 SEHNR and CDR2 FQNEAQ (reference sequence). CDR3 in DNA: TGTGCCAGCAGCCCCAAGGAATATCAACAAGAGACCCAGTACTTC. Amino acids: CASSPKEYQQETQYF.

The V gene is TRBV3-1, the J gene TRBJ2-1; TRBD1 matches 8 bases. J gave up 5 bases and V 4 bases, and 4 bases lay outside the gene matches. Germline assignment: CDR1 LGHDT and CDR2 YNNKEL (reference sequence). The CDR3 totals 14 residues. CDR3 protein: CASSRTGTHNEQFF. DNA for the CDR3: TGTGCCAGCAGCCGGACAGGGACCCACAATGAGCAGTTCTTC.